This record covers a single TCR beta chain. This clonotype was picked up many times. Its recognized antigen is unknown. One base away there is no much larger clone; base qualities are not given. TCR cDNA was synthesized by 5'RACE template switching, which introduced a universal primer site and unique molecular identifiers. Priming for cDNA synthesis came from both the TCR alpha and TCR beta constant segments. Library amplification involved two PCR steps, and the second step added sample barcodes and sequencing adapters. Libraries were sequenced on Illumina HiSeq 2500 (2x100 bp) or NovaSeq (2x150 bp). The study's processing was this. Demultiplexing of reads and collapsing into UMI consensus sequences were performed with MIGEC, and V(D)J alignment was carried out with MiXCR. Using edgeR on replicate PBMC samples, clonotypes were called vaccine-responding if FDR was below 0.01 and the log2 fold change was above 5 up to day 15. Each bulk clonotype was labeled CD4 or CD8 based on which sequenced repertoire, CD4 or CD8, contained the clonotype at higher abundance. TCRdb reprocessed the public reads (quality trimming at Q25 with fastp, clone calling with MiXCR) and kept in-frame beta chains. Records with the same CDR3 protein are collapsed into one entry carrying the most frequent genes and DNA. TCRdb assigned the V and J calls; the authors' analysis was not used. The sample table shows about 330,000 distinct CDR3 sequences, and around 6.8% are seen once. Roughly a sixth of the sample goes to the ten largest clones.

The sample belongs to a study of T cells after yellow fever vaccination (dated by TCRdb to between 2019 and 2020). Some background on the complete study: The SMART-Seq v4 Ultra Low Input RNA kit was used to prepare libraries from fractions with low cell numbers. To track T-cell clones before and after primary and booster YFV17D yellow fever vaccination, bulk TCR alpha and beta repertoires were sequenced longitudinally. Two healthy male donors made up the cohort, one aged 18 to 30 years and the other aged 30 to 40 years. Blood was drawn at multiple timepoints before and after primary and secondary immunization, with bulk PBMC replicates and cell subsets isolated. Paper-wide results and their limitations: Because only a couple of donors were included in the study, the extent to which the findings can be generalized is limited. Compared with the primary T-cell response, the secondary T-cell response was faster but weaker, reaching its peak on day 5 rather than on day 15. Most clones expanded after primary vaccination were re-detected after the booster (almost 98% of CD4 and around 88% of CD8), suggesting broad memory maintenance. A small fraction of clonotypes appeared in both the CD4 and CD8 compartments, likely as a result of convergent recombination. Computational filtering was required because FACS-sorted repertoires could contain abundant contaminating clonotypes from the bulk population.

From its cysteine to its phenylalanine, the CDR3 spans 15 amino acids. The entry retains the CDR3 DNA only, 45 bases that are in frame from base 1. Looking up the germline V gene yields CDR1 SGHVS and CDR2 FQNEAQ. After removal of 5 bases from V and 4 bases from J, the junction retains 9 bases not matched to a gene. Read against the paper, the sample's treatment or condition label means: live attenuated yellow fever vaccine strain. At every blood-draw timepoint, two biological replicates of bulk PBMCs were collected. A standard Ficoll-Paque protocol was used to isolate PBMCs from peripheral blood. RNA was extracted with TriZol from bulk PBMCs, CD4 and CD8 fractions, and dextramer-positive and dextramer-negative fractions.

The chain employs TRBV7-8 and TRBJ2-7; TRBD1 lines up with 9 middle nucleotides. This clonotype originated in a man in his late teens or twenties who received the YFV17D yellow fever vaccine. The source material was PBMCs, sampled roughly 46 days after the first yellow fever vaccination. The CDR3 in this case is CASSGRDRVTYEQYF. In nucleotides, the sequence is TGTGCCAGCAGCGGCCGGGACAGGGTCACATACGAGCAGTACTTC.